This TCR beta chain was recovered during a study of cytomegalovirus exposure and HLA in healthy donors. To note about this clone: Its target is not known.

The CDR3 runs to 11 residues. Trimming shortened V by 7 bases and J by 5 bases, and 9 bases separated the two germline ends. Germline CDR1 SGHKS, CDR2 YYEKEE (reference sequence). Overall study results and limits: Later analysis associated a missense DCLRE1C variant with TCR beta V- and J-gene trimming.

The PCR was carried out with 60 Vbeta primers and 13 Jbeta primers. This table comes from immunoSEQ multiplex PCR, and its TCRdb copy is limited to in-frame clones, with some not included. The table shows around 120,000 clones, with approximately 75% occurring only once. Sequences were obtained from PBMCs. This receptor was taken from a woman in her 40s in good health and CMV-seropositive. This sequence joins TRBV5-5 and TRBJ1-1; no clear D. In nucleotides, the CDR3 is TGTGCCAGCTTCATACGGACTGAAGCTTTCTTT. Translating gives CASFIRTEAFF.